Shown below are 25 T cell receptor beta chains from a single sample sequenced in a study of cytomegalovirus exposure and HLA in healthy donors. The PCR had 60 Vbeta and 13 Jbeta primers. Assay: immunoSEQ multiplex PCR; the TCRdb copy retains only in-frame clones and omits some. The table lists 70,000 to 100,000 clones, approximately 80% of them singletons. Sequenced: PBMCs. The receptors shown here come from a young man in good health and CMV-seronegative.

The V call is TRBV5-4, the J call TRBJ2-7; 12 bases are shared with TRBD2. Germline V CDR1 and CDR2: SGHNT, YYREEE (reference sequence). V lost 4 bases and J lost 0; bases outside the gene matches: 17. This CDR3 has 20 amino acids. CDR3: CASSPGSGLAGPWSSYEQYF. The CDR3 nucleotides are TGTGCCAGCAGCCCCGGGTCGGGACTAGCGGGCCCCTGGAGCTCCTACGAGCAGTACTTC.

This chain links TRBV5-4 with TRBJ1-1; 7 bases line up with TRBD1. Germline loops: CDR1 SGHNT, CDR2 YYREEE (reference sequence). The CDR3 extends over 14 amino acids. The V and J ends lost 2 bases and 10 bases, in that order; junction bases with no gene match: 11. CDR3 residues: CASSLTQQGSIAFF. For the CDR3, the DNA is TGTGCCAGCAGCTTAACGCAACAGGGGTCGATAGCTTTCTTT. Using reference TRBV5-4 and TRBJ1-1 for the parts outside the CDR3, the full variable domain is ETGVTQSPTHLIKTRGQQVTLRCSSQSGHNTVSWYQQALGQGPQFIFQYYREEENGRGNFPPRFSGLQFPNYSSELNVNALELDDSALYLCASSLTQQGSIAFFGQGTRLTVV.

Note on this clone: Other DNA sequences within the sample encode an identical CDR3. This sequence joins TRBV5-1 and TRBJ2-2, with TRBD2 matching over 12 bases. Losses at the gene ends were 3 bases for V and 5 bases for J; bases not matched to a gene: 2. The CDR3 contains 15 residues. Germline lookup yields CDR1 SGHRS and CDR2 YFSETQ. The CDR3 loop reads CASSSLAGGTGELFF. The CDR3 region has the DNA TGCGCCAGCAGCTCGCTAGCGGGGGGGACCGGGGAGCTGTTTTTT.

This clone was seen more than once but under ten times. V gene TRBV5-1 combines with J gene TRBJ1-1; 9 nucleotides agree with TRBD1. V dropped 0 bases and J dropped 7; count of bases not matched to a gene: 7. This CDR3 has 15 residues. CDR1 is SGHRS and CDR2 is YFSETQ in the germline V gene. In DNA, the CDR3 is TGCGCCAGCAGCTTGGGTCCGGGACAGGGCAATGAAGCTTTCTTT. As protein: CASSLGPGQGNEAFF.

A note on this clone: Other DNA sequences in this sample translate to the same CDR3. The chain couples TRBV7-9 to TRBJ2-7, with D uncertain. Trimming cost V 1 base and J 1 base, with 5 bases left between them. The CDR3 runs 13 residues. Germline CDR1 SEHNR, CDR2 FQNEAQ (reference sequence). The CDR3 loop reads CASSLDSSYEQYF. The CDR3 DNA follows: TGTGCCAGCAGCTTAGACTCTTCCTACGAGCAGTACTTC.

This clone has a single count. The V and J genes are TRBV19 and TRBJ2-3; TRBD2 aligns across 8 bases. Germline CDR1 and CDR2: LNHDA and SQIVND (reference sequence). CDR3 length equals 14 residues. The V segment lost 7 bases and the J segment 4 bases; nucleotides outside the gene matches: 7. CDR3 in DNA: TGTGCCAGTACCGGGACTAGTGTGGCAGATACGCAGTATTTT. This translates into CASTGTSVADTQYF.

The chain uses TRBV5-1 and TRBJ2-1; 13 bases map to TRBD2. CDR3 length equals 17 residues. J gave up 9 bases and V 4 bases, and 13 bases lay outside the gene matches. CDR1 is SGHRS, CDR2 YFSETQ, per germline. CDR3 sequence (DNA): TGCGCCAGCAGCCTTCTTCCGACTAGCGGGGGGTCAGGTGAGCAGTTCTTC. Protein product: CASSLLPTSGGSGEQFF.

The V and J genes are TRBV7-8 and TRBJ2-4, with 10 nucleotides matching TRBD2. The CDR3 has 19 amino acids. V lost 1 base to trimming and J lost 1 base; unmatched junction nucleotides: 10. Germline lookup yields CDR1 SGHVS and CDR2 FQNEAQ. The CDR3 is CASSLGQRGGERAKNIQYF. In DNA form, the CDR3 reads TGTGCCAGCAGCTTAGGACAGCGGGGGGGCGAGAGGGCCAAAAACATTCAGTACTTC.

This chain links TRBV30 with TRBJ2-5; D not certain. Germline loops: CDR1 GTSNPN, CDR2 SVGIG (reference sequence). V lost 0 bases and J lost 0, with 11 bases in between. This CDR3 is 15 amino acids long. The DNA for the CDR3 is TGTGCCTGGAGTGTGGTGGGCACGTACCAAGAGACCCAGTACTTC. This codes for CAWSVVGTYQETQYF.

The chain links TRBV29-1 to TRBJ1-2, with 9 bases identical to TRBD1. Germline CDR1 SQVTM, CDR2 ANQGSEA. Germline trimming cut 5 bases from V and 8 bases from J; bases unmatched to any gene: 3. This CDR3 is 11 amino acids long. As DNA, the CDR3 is TGCAGCGTTACAGGGGGCGACGGCTACACCTTC. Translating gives CSVTGGDGYTF. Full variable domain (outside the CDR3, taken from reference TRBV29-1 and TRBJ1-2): SAVISQKPSRDICQRGTSLTIQCQVDSQVTMMFWYRQQPGQSLTLIATANQGSEATYESGFVIDKFPISRPNLTFSTLTVSNMSPEDSSIYLCSVTGGDGYTFGSGTRLTVV.

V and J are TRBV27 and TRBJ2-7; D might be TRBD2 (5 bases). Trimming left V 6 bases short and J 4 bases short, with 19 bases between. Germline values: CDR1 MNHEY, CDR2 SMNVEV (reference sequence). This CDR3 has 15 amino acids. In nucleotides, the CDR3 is TGTGCCAGCAGATACCAGACCGGGGTAGGATACGAGCAGTACTTC. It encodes CASRYQTGVGYEQYF.

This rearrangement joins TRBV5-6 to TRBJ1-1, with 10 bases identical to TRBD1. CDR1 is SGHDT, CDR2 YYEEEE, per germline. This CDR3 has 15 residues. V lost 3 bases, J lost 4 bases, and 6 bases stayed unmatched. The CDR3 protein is CASSSRQGALTEAFF. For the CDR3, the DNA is TGTGCCAGCAGCTCTAGACAGGGGGCGCTCACTGAAGCTTTCTTT.

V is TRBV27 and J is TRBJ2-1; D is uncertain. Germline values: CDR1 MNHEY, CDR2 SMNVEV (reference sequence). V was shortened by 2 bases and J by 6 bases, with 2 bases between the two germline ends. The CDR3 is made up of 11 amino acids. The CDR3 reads CASSLLNEQFF. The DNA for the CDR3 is TGTGCCAGCAGTTTACTCAATGAGCAGTTCTTC.

The CDR3 DNA sequence: TGTGCCAGCAGCCAAGATAGGGGGGGGCACAATGAGCAGTTCTTC. Its translation is CASSQDRGGHNEQFF. This chain joins TRBV4-2 and TRBJ2-1, with D maybe TRBD2 (7 bases). The CDR3 has 15 amino acids. V lost 0 bases and J 5 bases, leaving 11 bases between the germline ends. Per germline, CDR1 LGHNA and CDR2 YNFKEQ.

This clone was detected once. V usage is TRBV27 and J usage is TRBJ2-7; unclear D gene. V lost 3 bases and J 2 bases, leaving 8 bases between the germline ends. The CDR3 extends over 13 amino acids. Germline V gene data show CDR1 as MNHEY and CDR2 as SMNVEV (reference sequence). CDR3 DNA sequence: TGTGCCAGCAGTTTCGGCAGGACCTACGAGCAGTACTTC. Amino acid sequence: CASSFGRTYEQYF.

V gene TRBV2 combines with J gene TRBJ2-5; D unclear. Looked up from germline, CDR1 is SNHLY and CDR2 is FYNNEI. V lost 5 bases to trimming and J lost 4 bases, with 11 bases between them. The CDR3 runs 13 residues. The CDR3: CASSPNMRETQYF. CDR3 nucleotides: TGTGCCAGCAGTCCGAATATGAGAGAGACCCAGTACTTC.

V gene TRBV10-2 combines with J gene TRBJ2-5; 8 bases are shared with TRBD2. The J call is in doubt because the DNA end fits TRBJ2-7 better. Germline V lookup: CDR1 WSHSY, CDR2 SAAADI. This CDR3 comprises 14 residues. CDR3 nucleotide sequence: TGCGCCAGCAGTGATATGCTAGCGGGTGGCGAGCAGTACTTC. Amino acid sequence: CASSDMLAGGEQYF.

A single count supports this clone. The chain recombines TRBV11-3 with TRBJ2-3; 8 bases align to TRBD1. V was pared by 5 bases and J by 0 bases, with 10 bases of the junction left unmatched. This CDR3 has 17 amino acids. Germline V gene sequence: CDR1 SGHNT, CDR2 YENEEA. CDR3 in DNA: TGTGCCAGCAGCCCTGGGACAGGTGGTTTTAGCACAGATACGCAGTATTTT. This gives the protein CASSPGTGGFSTDTQYF.

The CDR3 sequence is CAWSAGGALIEQFF. The CDR3 coding sequence is TGTGCCTGGAGTGCGGGGGGGGCCTTAATCGAGCAGTTCTTC. The gene calls are TRBV30 and TRBJ2-1; 8 bases map to TRBD2. V dropped 1 base and J dropped 10; count of bases not matched to a gene: 9. CDR3 length: 14 residues. Per germline, CDR1 GTSNPN and CDR2 SVGIG (reference sequence). The complete variable domain, with remaining parts taken from reference TRBV30 and TRBJ2-1, reads SQTIHQWPATLVQPVGSPLSLECTVEGTSNPNLYWYRQAAGRGLQLLFYSVGIGQISSEVPQNLSASRPQDRQFILSSKKLLLSDSGFYLCAWSAGGALIEQFFGPGTRLTVL.

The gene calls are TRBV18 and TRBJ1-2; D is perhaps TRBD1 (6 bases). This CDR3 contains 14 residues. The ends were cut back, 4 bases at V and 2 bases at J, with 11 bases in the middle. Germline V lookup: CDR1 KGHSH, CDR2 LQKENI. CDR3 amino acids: CASSLNRENYGYTF. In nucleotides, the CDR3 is TGTGCCAGCTCACTAAACAGGGAAAACTATGGCTACACCTTC.

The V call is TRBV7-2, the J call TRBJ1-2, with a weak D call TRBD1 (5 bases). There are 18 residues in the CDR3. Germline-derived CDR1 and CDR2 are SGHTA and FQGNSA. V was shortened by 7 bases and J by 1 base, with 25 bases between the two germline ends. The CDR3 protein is CASTELTGGRDLNYGYTF. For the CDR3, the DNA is TGTGCCAGCACCGAACTCACGGGGGGGAGGGACCTTAACTATGGCTACACCTTC.

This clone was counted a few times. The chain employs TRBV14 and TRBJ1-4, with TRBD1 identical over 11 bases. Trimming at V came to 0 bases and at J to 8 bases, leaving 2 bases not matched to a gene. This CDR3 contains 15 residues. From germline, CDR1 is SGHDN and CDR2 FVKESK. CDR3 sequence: CASSQEGTGGEKLFF. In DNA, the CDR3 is TGTGCCAGCAGCCAAGAGGGGACAGGGGGAGAAAAACTGTTTTTT.

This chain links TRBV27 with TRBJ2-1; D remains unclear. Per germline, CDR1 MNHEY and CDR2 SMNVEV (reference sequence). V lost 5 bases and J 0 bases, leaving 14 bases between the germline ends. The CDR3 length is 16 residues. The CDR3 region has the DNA TGTGCCAGCAGTAGCAGAGGTTCCCCCTCCTACAATGAGCAGTTCTTC. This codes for CASSSRGSPSYNEQFF.

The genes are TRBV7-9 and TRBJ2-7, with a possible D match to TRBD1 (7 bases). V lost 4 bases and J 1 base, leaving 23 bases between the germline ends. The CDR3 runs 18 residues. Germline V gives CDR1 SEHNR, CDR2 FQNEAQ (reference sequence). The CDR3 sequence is CASSSPLANPGQSYEQYF. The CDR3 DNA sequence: TGTGCCAGCAGCTCGCCCCTAGCGAATCCGGGACAGTCCTACGAGCAGTACTTC.

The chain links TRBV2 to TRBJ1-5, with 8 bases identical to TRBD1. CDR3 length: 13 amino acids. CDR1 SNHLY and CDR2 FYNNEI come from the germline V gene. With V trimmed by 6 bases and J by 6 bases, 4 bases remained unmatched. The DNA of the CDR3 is TGTGCCAGCAGAGGACAGGGAGGTCAGCCCCAGCATTTT. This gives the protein CASRGQGGQPQHF.